The rows below give T cell receptor beta chains drawn from one sample of a study of radiotherapy plus CTLA-4 blockade in lung cancer. Libraries were prepared by immunoSEQ multiplex PCR; TCRdb keeps only in-frame clonotypes and omits some of them. The data hold more than 12,000 clones, with around 72% observed a single time. Source: peripheral blood, taken from a patient treated with radiotherapy plus ipilimumab. The receptors here all came from a human donor with non-small cell lung cancer whose response to radiotherapy plus ipilimumab could not be evaluated. The CDR3 runs from the conserved cysteine through the conserved F or W. The order of the fields is J gene, clone size, V gene, D gene, CDR3 protein, CDR3 DNA. A D gene is named only where the DNA matches it firmly. Expanded clones are given a class, and other clones once, few, many or no size at all.

J gene: TRBJ1-1; clone size: .; V gene: TRBV6-1; D gene: .; CDR3 protein: CASSEETSKAFF; CDR3 DNA: TGTGCCAGCAGTGAAGAAACCAGTAAAGCTTTCTTT
J gene: TRBJ2-1; clone size: .; V gene: TRBV13; D gene: .; CDR3 protein: CASSYSLSQVDNEQFF; CDR3 DNA: TGTGCCAGCAGTTATAGTCTGTCACAGGTTGACAATGAGCAGTTCTTC
J gene: TRBJ2-3; clone size: .; V gene: TRBV18; D gene: .; CDR3 protein: CASSPGRTDTQYF; CDR3 DNA: TGTGCCAGCTCACCAGGGAGGACAGATACGCAGTATTTT
J gene: TRBJ2-3; clone size: few; V gene: TRBV4-3; D gene: TRBD2; CDR3 protein: CASSQDRGGAGDTQYF; CDR3 DNA: TGCGCCAGCAGCCAAGATCGGGGGGGGGCGGGAGATACGCAGTATTTT
J gene: TRBJ2-6; clone size: few; V gene: TRBV28; D gene: .; CDR3 protein: CASSSLRSAGANVLTF; CDR3 DNA: TGTGCCAGCAGTTCCCTCCGGTCTGCTGGGGCCAACGTCCTGACTTTC
J gene: TRBJ2-3; clone size: .; V gene: TRBV5-4; D gene: .; CDR3 protein: CASSSARSPDTQYF; CDR3 DNA: TGTGCCAGCAGCTCCGCCAGGTCTCCAGATACGCAGTATTTT
J gene: TRBJ1-2; clone size: .; V gene: TRBV5-1; D gene: TRBD1; CDR3 protein: CASSSPTPGTGKRGYGYTF; CDR3 DNA: TGCGCCAGCAGCTCCCCAACCCCCGGGACAGGGAAAAGGGGCTATGGCTACACCTTC
J gene: TRBJ1-1; clone size: .; V gene: TRBV30; D gene: .; CDR3 protein: CAWTKGGRMAAFF; CDR3 DNA: TGTGCCTGGACGAAAGGAGGTAGGATGGCAGCTTTCTTT
J gene: TRBJ1-6; clone size: few; V gene: TRBV19; D gene: .; CDR3 protein: CASSIQQDSPLHF; CDR3 DNA: TGTGCCAGTAGTATTCAACAGGACTCACCCCTCCACTTT
J gene: TRBJ2-2; clone size: .; V gene: TRBV7-2; D gene: TRBD2; CDR3 protein: CATRRGGQNTGELFF; CDR3 DNA: TGTGCCACCCGCCGCGGGGGGCAGAACACCGGGGAGCTGTTTTTT
J gene: TRBJ2-3; clone size: .; V gene: TRBV19; D gene: .; CDR3 protein: CASSRAGPTDTQYF; CDR3 DNA: TGTGCCAGTAGTCGAGCGGGCCCCACAGATACGCAGTATTTT
J gene: TRBJ1-2; clone size: .; V gene: TRBV10-1; D gene: .; CDR3 protein: CASVEVRAPIPRKWKLGYTF; CDR3 DNA: TGCGCCAGCGTAGAGGTGCGAGCTCCAATCCCCCGTAAATGGAAGCTCGGCTACACCTTC
J gene: TRBJ1-1; clone size: medium-sized; V gene: TRBV19; D gene: .; CDR3 protein: CASTKGGSRNTEAFF; CDR3 DNA: TGTGCCAGTACCAAGGGAGGCAGTAGGAACACTGAAGCTTTCTTT
J gene: TRBJ2-7; clone size: .; V gene: TRBV6-1; D gene: .; CDR3 protein: CASGRDWSSYEQYF; CDR3 DNA: TGTGCCAGTGGCCGGGACTGGAGCTCCTACGAGCAGTACTTC
J gene: TRBJ1-1; clone size: once; V gene: TRBV7-2; D gene: TRBD1; CDR3 protein: CASSPNRGNVGTEAFF; CDR3 DNA: TGTGCCAGCAGCCCAAACAGGGGTAACGTAGGCACTGAAGCTTTCTTT
J gene: TRBJ2-3; clone size: .; V gene: TRBV9; D gene: .; CDR3 protein: CASSGRTDTDTQYF; CDR3 DNA: TGTGCCAGCAGCGGGCGGACTGACACAGATACGCAGTATTTT
J gene: TRBJ1-2; clone size: .; V gene: TRBV4-1; D gene: TRBD1; CDR3 protein: CASSHGQGYGYTF; CDR3 DNA: TGCGCCAGCAGCCACGGACAGGGTTATGGCTACACCTTC
J gene: TRBJ2-5; clone size: once; V gene: TRBV9; D gene: TRBD2; CDR3 protein: CASSDRLAGGLETQYF; CDR3 DNA: TGTGCCAGCAGCGACCGACTAGCGGGGGGGCTGGAGACCCAGTACTTC
J gene: TRBJ1-1; clone size: .; V gene: TRBV7-6; D gene: TRBD1; CDR3 protein: CASSLVGQGNTEAFF; CDR3 DNA: TGTGCCAGCAGCTTAGTGGGACAGGGTAACACTGAAGCTTTCTTT
J gene: TRBJ2-5; clone size: .; V gene: TRBV7-2; D gene: .; CDR3 protein: CASSQSPGNPETQYF; CDR3 DNA: TGTGCCAGCAGCCAGTCGCCAGGGAATCCGGAGACCCAGTACTTC
J gene: TRBJ1-2; clone size: .; V gene: TRBV15; D gene: TRBD1; CDR3 protein: CATSIGGGPYGYTF; CDR3 DNA: TGTGCCACCAGCATCGGAGGGGGCCCATATGGCTACACCTTC
J gene: TRBJ1-1; clone size: .; V gene: TRBV2; D gene: .; CDR3 protein: CASSRLRDTEAFF; CDR3 DNA: TGTGCCAGCAGTCGACTCAGGGACACTGAAGCTTTCTTT